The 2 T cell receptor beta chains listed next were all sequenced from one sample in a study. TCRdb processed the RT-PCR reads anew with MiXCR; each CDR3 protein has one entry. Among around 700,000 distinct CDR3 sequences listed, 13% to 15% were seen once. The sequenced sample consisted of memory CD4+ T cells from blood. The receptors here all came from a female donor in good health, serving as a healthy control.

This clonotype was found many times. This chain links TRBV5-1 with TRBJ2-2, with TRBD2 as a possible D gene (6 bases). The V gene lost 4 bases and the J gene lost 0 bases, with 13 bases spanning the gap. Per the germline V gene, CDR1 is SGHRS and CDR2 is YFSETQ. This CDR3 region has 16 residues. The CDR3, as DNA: TGCGCCAGCAGCAGACTAGGGACTGCGAACACCGGGGAGCTGTTTTTT. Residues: CASSRLGTANTGELFF.

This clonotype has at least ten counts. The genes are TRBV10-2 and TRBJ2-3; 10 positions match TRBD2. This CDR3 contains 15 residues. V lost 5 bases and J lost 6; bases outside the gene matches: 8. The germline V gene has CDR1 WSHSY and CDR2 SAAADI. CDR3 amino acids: CASSSGRVPGDTQYF. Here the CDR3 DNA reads TGCGCCAGCAGTAGCGGGAGGGTTCCCGGCGATACGCAGTATTTT.